Included here is one T cell receptor beta chain sequence, with context. The target antigen is unknown. The record originates from a study of shared clonotypes between healthy human individuals. Each PCR replicate from the sorted subsets contained about 180 ng DNA, which is tens of thousands of T cell genomes. Generated by immunoSEQ multiplex PCR, the TCRdb table keeps only in-frame clones and is missing some. This repertoire shows around 1,900,000 clones, about 93% found once; its top ten account for less than 2%. Terminally differentiated effector memory CD45RA+ cells were excluded from the naive CD8 cells, which were CD45RO-negative and positively selected for CCR7. Study results and caveats: Across subsets, estimated richness was generally greater for naive than for memory populations. Although depth was large, rarefaction showed that sequencing of the sorted subsets was incomplete.

V was cut by 6 bases and J by 1 base, with 1 base left in between. The CDR3 is 11 residues long. CDR1 and CDR2 from the germline V gene are SGHNT and YYREEE (reference sequence). The chain uses TRBV5-4 and TRBJ2-2, with unresolved D. The material sequenced was naive CD8+ T cells from PBMCs. This receptor was obtained from a man aged 18 to 29 in good health. Some clones in this sample may be carry-over from other donors' samples. The CDR3 spells CASMNTGELFF. The CDR3 region has the DNA TGTGCCAGCATGAACACCGGGGAGCTGTTTTTT.